This record looks at one TCR beta chain sequence and its context. This CDR3 region has 12 residues. V lost 6 bases and J 5 bases, leaving 11 bases between the germline ends. Germline loops: CDR1 MNHEY, CDR2 SVGAGI. This entry is derived from a study of blood T cell repertoires in COVID-19. For the study at large: Material from acute and convalescent COVID-19 was sourced from the United States, Italy and Spain. PBMCs, B-cell-depleted T cells, or T cells provided the cDNA or gDNA that made up the material.

In the source study's methods: Reference gene primer amplification gave nucleated cell count estimates. Assay used: immunoSEQ multiplex PCR; TCRdb lists only in-frame clones, some missing. V and J calls and clone size follow that table, whereas D and trimming were derived from the DNA. Among 250,000 to 350,000 clones listed, 85% to 90% were seen once. The sequence came from a man aged 25-40 years with acute or convalescent COVID-19. The chain employs TRBV6-5 and TRBJ2-7; D is unresolved. The sample consisted of peripheral blood. CDR3 bases: TGTGCCAGCAGGGGCATCCCCCACGAGCAGTACTTC. Protein product: CASRGIPHEQYF.